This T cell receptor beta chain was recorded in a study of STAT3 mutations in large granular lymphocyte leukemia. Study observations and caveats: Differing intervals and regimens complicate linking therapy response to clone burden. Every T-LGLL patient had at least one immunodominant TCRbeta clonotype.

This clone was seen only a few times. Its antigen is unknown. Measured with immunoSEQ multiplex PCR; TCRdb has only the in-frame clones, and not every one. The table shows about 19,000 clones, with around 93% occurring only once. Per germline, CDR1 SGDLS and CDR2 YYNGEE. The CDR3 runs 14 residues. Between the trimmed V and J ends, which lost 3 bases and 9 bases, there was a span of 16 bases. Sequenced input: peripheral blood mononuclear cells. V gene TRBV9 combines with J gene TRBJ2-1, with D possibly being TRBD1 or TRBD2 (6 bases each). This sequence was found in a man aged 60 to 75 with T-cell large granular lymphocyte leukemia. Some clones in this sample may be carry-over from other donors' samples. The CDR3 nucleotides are TGTGCCAGCAGCGCGGAGGGGGTCTCCATTGAGCAGTTCTTC. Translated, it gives CASSAEGVSIEQFF.